This TCR beta chain was found in a study of shared clonotypes between healthy human individuals. The study, taken as a whole, reports: The small donor group covered limited genetic and exposure diversity.

In the case of this clone: The antigen remains unidentified.

The method was immunoSEQ multiplex PCR; TCRdb's version includes in-frame clones alone and lacks a portion of them. The sample includes approximately 2.4 million clones, approximately 94% seen only once; the top ten take 0.1% to 0.15%. Donors were healthy HIV-negative adults without recently reported acute infections or vaccinations. Investigators divided CD4+ cells into CD45RA+ naive and CD45RA-negative memory subsets. This CDR3 comprises 17 residues. Trimming at V came to 4 bases and at J to 1 base, leaving 7 bases not matched to a gene. Germline values: CDR1 LGHNA, CDR2 YSLEER. The V and J genes are TRBV4-3 and TRBJ2-1; 10 nucleotides match TRBD1. Source material: naive CD4+ T cells sorted from blood. Subset defined: CD45RA+ positively selected. The clonotype comes from a man younger than 35 in good health. The CDR3 DNA sequence: TGCGCCAGCAGCCGGGACAGGGGTGATATTTCCTACAATGAGCAGTTCTTC. Encoded protein: CASSRDRGDISYNEQFF.